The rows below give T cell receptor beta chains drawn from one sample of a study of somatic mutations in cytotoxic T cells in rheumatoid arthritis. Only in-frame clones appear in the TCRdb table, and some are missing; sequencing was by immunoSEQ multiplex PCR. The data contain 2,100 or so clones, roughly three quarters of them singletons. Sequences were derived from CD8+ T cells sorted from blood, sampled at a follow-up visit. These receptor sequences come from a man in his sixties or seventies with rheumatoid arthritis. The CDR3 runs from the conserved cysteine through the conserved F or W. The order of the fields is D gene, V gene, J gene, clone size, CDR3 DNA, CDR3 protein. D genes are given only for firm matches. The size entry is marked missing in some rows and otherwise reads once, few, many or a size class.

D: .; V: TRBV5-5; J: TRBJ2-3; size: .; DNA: TGTGCCAGCAGCTTGCAGGGACACTTCACAGATACGCAGTATTTT; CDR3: CASSLQGHFTDTQYF
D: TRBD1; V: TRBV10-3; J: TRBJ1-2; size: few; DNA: TGTGCCATCAGTGAGTCGATTTTCCCCGGGACAGGGGTGAACTATGGCTACACCTTC; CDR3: CAISESIFPGTGVNYGYTF
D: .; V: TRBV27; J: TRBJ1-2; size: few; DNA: TGTGCCAGCAGTGTCTATCCACCCAATTATGGCTACACCTTC; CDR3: CASSVYPPNYGYTF
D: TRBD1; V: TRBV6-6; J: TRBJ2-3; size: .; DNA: TGTGCCAGCAGTTACGTGACAGGGGGAGATACGCAGTATTTT; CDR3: CASSYVTGGDTQYF
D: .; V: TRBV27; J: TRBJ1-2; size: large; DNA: TGTGCCAGCAGTCCTCTGGGCGGCGACTATGGCTACACCTTC; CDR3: CASSPLGGDYGYTF
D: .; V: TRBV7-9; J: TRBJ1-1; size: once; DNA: TGTGCCAGCAGCTATGCTCTCCAGGGGATGAACACTGAAGCTTTCTTT; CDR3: CASSYALQGMNTEAFF
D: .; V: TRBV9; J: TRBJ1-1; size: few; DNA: TGTGCCAGCAGCGTACAAGGAGGCCCCCCGGACACTGAAGCTTTCTTT; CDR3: CASSVQGGPPDTEAFF
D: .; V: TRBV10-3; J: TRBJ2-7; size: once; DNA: TGTGCCATCAGCGGGAGCTACGAGCAGTACTTC; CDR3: CAISGSYEQYF
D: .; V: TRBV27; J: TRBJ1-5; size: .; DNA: TGTGCCACCTCCATGAGGGGGTGGCAGCCCCAGCATTTT; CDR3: CATSMRGWQPQHF
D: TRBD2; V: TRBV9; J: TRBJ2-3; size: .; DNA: TGTGCCAGCAGCGATGGACTAGCGGGAGAGAACACAGATACGCAGTATTTT; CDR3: CASSDGLAGENTDTQYF
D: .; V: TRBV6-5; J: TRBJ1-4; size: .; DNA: TGTGCCAGCAGTTACTCGATTCAGGGGACTAATGAAAAACTGTTTTTT; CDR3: CASSYSIQGTNEKLFF
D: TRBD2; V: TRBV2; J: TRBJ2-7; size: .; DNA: TGTGCCAGCAGTGTACTAGCGGGGGCCGTGGACGAGCAGTACTTC; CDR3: CASSVLAGAVDEQYF
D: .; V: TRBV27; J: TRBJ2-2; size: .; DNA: TGTGCCAGCATGCAACAGGGGAGGACCGGGGAGCTGTTTTTT; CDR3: CASMQQGRTGELFF
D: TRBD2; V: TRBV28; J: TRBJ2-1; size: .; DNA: TGTGCCAGCAGTGGGACTAGTCTTAGGCTGGGGGAGCAGTTCTTC; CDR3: CASSGTSLRLGEQFF
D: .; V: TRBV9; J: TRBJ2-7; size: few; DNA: TGTGCCAGCAGCAGTGATGACTACTCCTACGAGCAGTACTTC; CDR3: CASSSDDYSYEQYF
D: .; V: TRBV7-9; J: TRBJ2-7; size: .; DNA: TGTGCCAGCAGCTTAGCGGGACAAATCGGCTGGAACCAACCCTACGAGCAGTACTTC; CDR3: CASSLAGQIGWNQPYEQYF
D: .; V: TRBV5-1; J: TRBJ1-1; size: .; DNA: TGCGCCAGCAGCTTGGAGCAGTCCCCGGGCACTGAAGCTTTCTTT; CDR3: CASSLEQSPGTEAFF
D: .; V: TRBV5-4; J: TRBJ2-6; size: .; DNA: TGTGCCAGCAGCTTGCCTCTGGGAGGAGTCAACGTCCTGACTTTC; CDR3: CASSLPLGGVNVLTF
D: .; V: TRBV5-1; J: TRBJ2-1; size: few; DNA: TGCGCCAGCAGCTTGCGTCAGGGGATATGGGATGAGCAGTTCTTC; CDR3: CASSLRQGIWDEQFF
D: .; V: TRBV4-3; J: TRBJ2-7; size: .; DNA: TGCGCCAGCAGCCCACTGCCCGGGGACGAGCAGTACTTC; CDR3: CASSPLPGDEQYF
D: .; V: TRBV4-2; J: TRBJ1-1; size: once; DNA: TGTGCCAGCAGCTTCCGGAACACTGAAGCTTTCTTT; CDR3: CASSFRNTEAFF
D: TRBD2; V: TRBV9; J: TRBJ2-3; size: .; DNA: TGTGCCAGCAGTAGCGGGAGCGACGATACGCAGTATTTT; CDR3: CASSSGSDDTQYF
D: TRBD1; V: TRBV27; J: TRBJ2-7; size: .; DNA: TGTGCCAGCAGTCTACAGGACAGGGGCGAGCAGTACTTC; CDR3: CASSLQDRGEQYF
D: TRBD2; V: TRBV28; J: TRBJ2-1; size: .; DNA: TGTGCCATAACTAGCGGGGGGGCTTATGAGCAGTTCTTC; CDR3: CAITSGGAYEQFF
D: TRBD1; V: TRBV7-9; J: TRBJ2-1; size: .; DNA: TGTGCCAGCAGCTCCGGGACAGGGCAATCCTACAATGAGCAGTTCTTC; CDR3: CASSSGTGQSYNEQFF
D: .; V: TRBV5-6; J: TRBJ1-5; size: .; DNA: TGTGCCAGCAGCCCGTGGGGGGATAGCAATCAGCCCCAGCATTTT; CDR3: CASSPWGDSNQPQHF
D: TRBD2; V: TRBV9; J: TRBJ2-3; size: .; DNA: TGTGCCAGCAGCGCCACCGGGACTAGTATATCAGATACGCAGTATTTT; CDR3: CASSATGTSISDTQYF
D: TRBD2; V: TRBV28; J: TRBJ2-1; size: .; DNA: TGTGCCAGCAGTCCCGGGGGGGCTCAGCAGTTCTTC; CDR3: CASSPGGAQQFF
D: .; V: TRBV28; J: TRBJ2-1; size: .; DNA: TGTGCCAGCGAAGGCGGACAGATATCCTACAATGAGCAGTTCTTC; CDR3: CASEGGQISYNEQFF
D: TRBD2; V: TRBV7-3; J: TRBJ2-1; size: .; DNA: TGTGCCAGCAGCTCCGGACTAGGTTACAATGAGCAGTTCTTC; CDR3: CASSSGLGYNEQFF
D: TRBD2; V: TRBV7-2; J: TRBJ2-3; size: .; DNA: TGTGCCAGCAGCCACGGGAGGCCAGATACGCAGTATTTT; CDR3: CASSHGRPDTQYF
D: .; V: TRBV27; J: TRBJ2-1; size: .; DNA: TGTGCCAGCAGTTTATCGGGGGCCCACAATGAGCAGTTCTTC; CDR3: CASSLSGAHNEQFF
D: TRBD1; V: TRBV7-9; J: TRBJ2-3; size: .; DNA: TGTGCCAGCAGCCCGGGGACAGGAGTCTCAGATACGCAGTATTTT; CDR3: CASSPGTGVSDTQYF
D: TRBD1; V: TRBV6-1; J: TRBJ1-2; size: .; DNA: TGTGCCAGCAGTGAGACAGGGAGTTTTGGCTACACCTTC; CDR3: CASSETGSFGYTF
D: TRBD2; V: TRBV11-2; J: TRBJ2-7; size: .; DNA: TGTGCCAGCAGCTTAGCGGTACCGGGGGGTATAATCTACGAGCAGTACTTC; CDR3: CASSLAVPGGIIYEQYF
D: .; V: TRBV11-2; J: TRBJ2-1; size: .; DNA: TGTGCCAGCAGCTTAGGAGGGGGACTACCTAGCTCCTACAATGAGCAGTTCTTC; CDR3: CASSLGGGLPSSYNEQFF
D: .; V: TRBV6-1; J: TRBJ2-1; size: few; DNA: TGTGCCAGCAGTGAAGACTCCTACAATGAGCAGTTCTTC; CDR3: CASSEDSYNEQFF
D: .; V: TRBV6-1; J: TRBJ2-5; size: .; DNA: TGTGCCAGCAGTGAACAGATCGCGACCGGGGAGACCCAGTACTTC; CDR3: CASSEQIATGETQYF
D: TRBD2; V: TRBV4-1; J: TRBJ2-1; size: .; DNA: TGCGCCAGCAGCCAAGCAGCGGGAGGGTACAATGAGCAGTTCTTC; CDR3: CASSQAAGGYNEQFF